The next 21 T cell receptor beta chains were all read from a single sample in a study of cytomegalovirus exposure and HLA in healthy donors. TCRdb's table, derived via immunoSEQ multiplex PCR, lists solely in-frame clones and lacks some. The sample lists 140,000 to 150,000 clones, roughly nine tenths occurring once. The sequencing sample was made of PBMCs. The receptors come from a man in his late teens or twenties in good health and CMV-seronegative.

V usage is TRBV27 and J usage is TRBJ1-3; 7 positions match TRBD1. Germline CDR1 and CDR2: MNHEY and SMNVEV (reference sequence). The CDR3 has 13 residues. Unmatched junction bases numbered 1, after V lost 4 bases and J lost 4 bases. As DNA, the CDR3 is TGTGCCAGCAGTTCGGACAGGGGAAACACCATATATTTT. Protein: CASSSDRGNTIYF.

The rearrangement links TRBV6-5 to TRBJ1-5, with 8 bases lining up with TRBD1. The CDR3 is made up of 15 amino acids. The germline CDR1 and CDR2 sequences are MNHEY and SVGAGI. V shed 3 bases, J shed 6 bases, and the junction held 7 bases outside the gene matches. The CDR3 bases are TGTGCCAGCAGTTATTGGACAGGGACAACTCAGCCCCAGCATTTT. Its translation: CASSYWTGTTQPQHF.

The DNA of the CDR3 is TGTGCCAGCAGCCCGGGATTTAGCACAGATACGCAGTATTTT. Protein: CASSPGFSTDTQYF. The V gene is TRBV7-9, the J gene TRBJ2-3, with D maybe TRBD2 (5 bases). V was pared by 5 bases and J by 0 bases, with 9 bases between. Germline V gene sequence: CDR1 SEHNR, CDR2 FQNEAQ (reference sequence). The CDR3 has 14 amino acids.

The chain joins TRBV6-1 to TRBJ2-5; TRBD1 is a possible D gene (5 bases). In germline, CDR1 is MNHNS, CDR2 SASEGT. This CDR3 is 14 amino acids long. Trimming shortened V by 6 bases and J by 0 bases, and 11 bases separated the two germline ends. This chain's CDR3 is CASRSDSYQETQYF. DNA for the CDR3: TGTGCCAGCAGGTCTGACAGTTACCAAGAGACCCAGTACTTC.

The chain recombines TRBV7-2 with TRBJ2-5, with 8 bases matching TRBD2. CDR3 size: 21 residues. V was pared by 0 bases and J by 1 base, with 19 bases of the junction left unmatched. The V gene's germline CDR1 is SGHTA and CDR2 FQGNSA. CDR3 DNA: TGTGCCAGCAGCTTAGCGTTAAGCGGGGTGTGGCGGGGGGCCTCCCAAGAGACCCAGTACTTC. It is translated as CASSLALSGVWRGASQETQYF.

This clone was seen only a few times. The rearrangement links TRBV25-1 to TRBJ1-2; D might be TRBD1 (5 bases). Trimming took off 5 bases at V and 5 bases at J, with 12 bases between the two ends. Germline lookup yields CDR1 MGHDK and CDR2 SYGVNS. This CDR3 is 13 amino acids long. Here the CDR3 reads CASSTTEGYGYTF. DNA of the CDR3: TGTGCCAGCAGTACCACGGAGGGGTATGGCTACACCTTC.

CDR3 nucleotides: TGTGCCAGCAGTGACCCGGGACAGGGGTTTTCCGGGGAGCTGTTTTTT. It codes for CASSDPGQGFSGELFF. The chain carries TRBV6-1 and TRBJ2-2; 10 bases match TRBD1. The CDR3 has 16 amino acids. Germline trimming cut 3 bases from V and 6 bases from J; bases unmatched to any gene: 7. Germline V gene sequence: CDR1 MNHNS, CDR2 SASEGT.

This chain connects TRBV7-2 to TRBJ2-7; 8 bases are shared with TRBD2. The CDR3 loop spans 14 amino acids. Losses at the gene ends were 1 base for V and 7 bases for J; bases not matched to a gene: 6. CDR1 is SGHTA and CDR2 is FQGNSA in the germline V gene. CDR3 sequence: CASSLGSGSNEQYV. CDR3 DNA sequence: TGTGCCAGCAGCTTAGGGAGCGGGAGCAATGAGCAGTACGTC.

CDR3 protein: CASSLIPGQGYQETQYF. The CDR3 DNA is TGTGCCAGCAGCTTAATACCGGGACAGGGGTACCAAGAGACCCAGTACTTC. The chain combines TRBV7-8 with TRBJ2-5; 10 nucleotides match TRBD1. Germline CDR1 SGHVS, CDR2 FQNEAQ. V trimming: 2 bases; J trimming: 0 bases; junction bases outside the gene matches: 6. This CDR3 has 17 residues.

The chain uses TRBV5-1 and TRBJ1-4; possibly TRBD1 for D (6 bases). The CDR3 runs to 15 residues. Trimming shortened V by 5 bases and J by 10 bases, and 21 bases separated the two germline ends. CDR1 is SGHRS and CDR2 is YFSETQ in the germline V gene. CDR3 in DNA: TGCGCCAGCAGTCCTGAAGGGGGTTACGGGCGAAAACTGTTTTTT. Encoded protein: CASSPEGGYGRKLFF.

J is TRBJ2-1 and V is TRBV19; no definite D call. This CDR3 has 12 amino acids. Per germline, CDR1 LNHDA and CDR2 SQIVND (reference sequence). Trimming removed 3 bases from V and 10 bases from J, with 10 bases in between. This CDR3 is CASSILGAEQFF. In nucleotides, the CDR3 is TGTGCCAGTAGTATTTTGGGCGCGGAGCAGTTCTTC.

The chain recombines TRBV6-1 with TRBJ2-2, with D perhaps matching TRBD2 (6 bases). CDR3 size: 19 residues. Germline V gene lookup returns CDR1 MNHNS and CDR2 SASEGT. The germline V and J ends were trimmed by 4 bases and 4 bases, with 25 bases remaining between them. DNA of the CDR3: TGTGCCAGCAGTGCCCTTACGGGCGGGGCAGGGTGGGGCACCGGGGAGCTGTTTTTT. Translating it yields CASSALTGGAGWGTGELFF.

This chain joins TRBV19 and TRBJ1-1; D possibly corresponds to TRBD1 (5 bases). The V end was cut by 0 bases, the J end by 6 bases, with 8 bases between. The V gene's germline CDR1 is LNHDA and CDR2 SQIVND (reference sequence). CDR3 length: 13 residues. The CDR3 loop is CASSIDRVAEAFF. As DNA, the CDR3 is TGTGCCAGTAGTATAGACAGGGTCGCTGAAGCTTTCTTT.

The CDR3 coding sequence is TGTGCCAGCAGACTTAGCGGGACCCCCACAGATACGCAGTATTTT. Translated: CASRLSGTPTDTQYF. The J gene is TRBJ2-3, the V gene TRBV6-5; TRBD2 agrees at 8 bases. The length of the CDR3 is 15 residues. The V segment lost 6 bases and the J segment 2 bases; nucleotides outside the gene matches: 7. Germline CDR1 and CDR2: MNHEY and SVGAGI.

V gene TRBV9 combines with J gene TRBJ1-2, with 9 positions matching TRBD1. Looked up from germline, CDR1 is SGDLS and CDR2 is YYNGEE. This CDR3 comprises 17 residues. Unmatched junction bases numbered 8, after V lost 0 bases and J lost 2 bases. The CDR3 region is CASSVEVLGQGNYGYTF. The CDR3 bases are TGTGCCAGCAGCGTAGAGGTGTTGGGACAGGGCAACTATGGCTACACCTTC.

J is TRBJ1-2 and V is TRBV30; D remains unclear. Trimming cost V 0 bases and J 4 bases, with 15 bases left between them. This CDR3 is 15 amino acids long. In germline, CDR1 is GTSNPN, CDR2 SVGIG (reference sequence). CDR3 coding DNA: TGTGCCTGGAGTGTAGAACACAGAGTGATCTATGGCTACACCTTC. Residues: CAWSVEHRVIYGYTF. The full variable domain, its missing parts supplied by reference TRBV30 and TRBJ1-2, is SQTIHQWPATLVQPVGSPLSLECTVEGTSNPNLYWYRQAAGRGLQLLFYSVGIGQISSEVPQNLSASRPQDRQFILSSKKLLLSDSGFYLCAWSVEHRVIYGYTFGSGTRLTVV.

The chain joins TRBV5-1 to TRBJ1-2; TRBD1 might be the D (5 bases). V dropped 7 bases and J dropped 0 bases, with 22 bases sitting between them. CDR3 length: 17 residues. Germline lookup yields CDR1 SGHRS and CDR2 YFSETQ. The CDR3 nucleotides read TGCGCCAGCTCTGGAAACCAAAAGACAGCCTCTAACTATGGCTACACCTTC. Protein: CASSGNQKTASNYGYTF.

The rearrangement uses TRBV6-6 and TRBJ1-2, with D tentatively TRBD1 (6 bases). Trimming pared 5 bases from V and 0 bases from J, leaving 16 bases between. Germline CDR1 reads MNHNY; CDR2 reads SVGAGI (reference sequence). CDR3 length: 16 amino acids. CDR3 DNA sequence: TGTGCCAGCAGTCCCGGGACACCACGAACTAACTATGGCTACACCTTC. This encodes CASSPGTPRTNYGYTF.

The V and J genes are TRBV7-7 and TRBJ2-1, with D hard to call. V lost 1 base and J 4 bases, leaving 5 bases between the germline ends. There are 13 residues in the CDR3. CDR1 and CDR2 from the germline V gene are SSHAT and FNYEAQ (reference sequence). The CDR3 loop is CASSLGRYNEQFF. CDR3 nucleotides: TGTGCCAGCAGCTTAGGCAGGTACAATGAGCAGTTCTTC.

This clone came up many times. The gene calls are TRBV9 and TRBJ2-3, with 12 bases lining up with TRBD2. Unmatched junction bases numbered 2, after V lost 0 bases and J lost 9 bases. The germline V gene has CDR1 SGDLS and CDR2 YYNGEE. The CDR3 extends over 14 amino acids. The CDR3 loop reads CASSVALAGGTQYF. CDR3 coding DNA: TGTGCCAGCAGCGTAGCCCTAGCGGGAGGGACGCAGTATTTT. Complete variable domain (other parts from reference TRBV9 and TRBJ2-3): DSGVTQTPKHLITATGQRVTLRCSPRSGDLSVYWYQQSLDQGLQFLIQYYNGEERAKGNILERFSAQQFPDLHSELNLSSLELGDSALYFCASSVALAGGTQYFGPGTRLTVL.

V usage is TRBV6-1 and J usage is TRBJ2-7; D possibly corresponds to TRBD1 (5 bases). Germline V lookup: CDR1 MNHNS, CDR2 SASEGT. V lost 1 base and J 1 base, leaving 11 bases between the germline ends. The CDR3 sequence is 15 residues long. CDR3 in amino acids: CASSEGGRVSYEQYF. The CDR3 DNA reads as TGTGCCAGCAGTGAAGGGGGCAGGGTATCCTACGAGCAGTACTTC.